A single sample gave rise to the 17 T cell receptor beta chains below, sequenced in a study of T cell repertoires in cytomegalovirus infection. For these TCRs, the target antigens are not known. TCRdb used MiXCR to reprocess the reads, holding one entry per CDR3 protein. The sample lists about 700,000 distinct CDR3 sequences, 33% occurring once. Sequenced material: cultured PBMCs, taken from culture after CMV antigen stimulation. These receptors came from a human donor in good health (CMV status not recorded). Some clones in this sample may be carry-over from other donors' samples.

The CDR3 loop reads CASSPRGLGGSVDWETQYF. The CDR3 coding sequence is TGTGCCAGCTCACCACGGGGACTAGGAGGTTCGGTGGATTGGGAGACCCAGTACTTC. The chain is built from TRBV18 and TRBJ2-5; 8 bases line up with TRBD2. V was pared by 1 base and J by 5 bases, with 18 bases of the junction left unmatched. The length of the CDR3 is 19 residues. Germline CDR1 KGHSH, CDR2 LQKENI.

This clonotype was seen at least ten times. The genes are TRBV7-6 and TRBJ2-7, with 9 positions matching TRBD2. The CDR3 has 16 amino acids. Germline V gene lookup returns CDR1 SGHVS and CDR2 FNYEAQ. After removal of 4 bases from V and 0 bases from J, the junction contained 7 bases not matched to a gene. The CDR3 spells CASSSIGGGASYEQYF. The CDR3 bases are TGTGCCAGCAGCTCTATCGGCGGGGGGGCCTCCTACGAGCAGTACTTC.

At least ten counts were recorded for this clonotype. The chain is built from TRBV7-2 and TRBJ2-1; the D is unclear. Per the germline V gene, CDR1 is SGHTA and CDR2 is FQGNSA. Trimming shortened V by 7 bases and J by 0 bases, and 13 bases separated the two germline ends. There are 15 residues in the CDR3. CDR3 nucleotides: TGTGCCAGCACCCCATTAACGGTCTCCTACAATGAGCAGTTCTTC. Translated: CASTPLTVSYNEQFF.

Many counts were recorded for this clonotype. The V and J genes are TRBV7-2 and TRBJ2-7; TRBD1 might be the D (5 bases). CDR3 length: 16 amino acids. V lost 5 bases and J lost 5, with 22 bases in between. Germline V gene data show CDR1 as SGHTA and CDR2 as FQGNSA. The CDR3 DNA follows: TGTGCCAGCAGCAACAGAAGCCATGGGGCTGGTAACGAGCAGTACTTC. Residues: CASSNRSHGAGNEQYF.

The CDR3 here is CASSLTPYSNQPQHF. Written as DNA, the CDR3 is TGTGCCAGCAGTTTAACACCCTATAGCAATCAGCCCCAGCATTTT. The chain links TRBV27 to TRBJ1-5, with D unresolved. The V gene's germline CDR1 is MNHEY and CDR2 SMNVEV (reference sequence). V gave up 2 bases and J gave up 0 bases, with 8 bases separating them. The CDR3 is 15 amino acids.

This clonotype has just a few counts. The rearrangement uses TRBV7-9 and TRBJ1-2; perhaps TRBD1 as D (5 bases). V lost 2 bases to trimming and J lost 7 bases, with 11 bases between them. Germline loops: CDR1 SEHNR, CDR2 FQNEAQ (reference sequence). The CDR3 spans 13 residues. The CDR3 DNA reads TGTGCCAGCAGCTTAATGGGGGGAAGTGGCTACACCTTC. It translates to CASSLMGGSGYTF.

This clonotype was seen more than once but under ten times. This chain uses TRBV12-3 or TRBV12-4 with TRBJ2-2, with D unresolved. V lost 4 bases and J 7 bases, leaving 10 bases between the germline ends. This CDR3 region has 13 residues. The CDR3 DNA sequence: TGTGCCAGCAGTTCCCCTTGGGACGGGGAGCTGTTTTTT. It yields the protein CASSSPWDGELFF.

The table lists this clonotype with many counts. V usage is TRBV7-9 and J usage is TRBJ1-4; D ambiguous. From germline, CDR1 is SEHNR and CDR2 FQNEAQ (reference sequence). Trimming pared 4 bases from V and 4 bases from J, leaving 10 bases between. This CDR3 comprises 14 residues. CDR3 bases: TGTGCCAGCAGCTCACAGCGGATTAATGAAAAACTGTTTTTT. Its protein is CASSSQRINEKLFF.

This clonotype was seen only a few times. V is TRBV29-1 and J is TRBJ2-5, with 9 bases aligning to TRBD1. The trim removed 6 bases at V and 3 bases at J, leaving 2 bases unmatched. Germline CDR1 reads SQVTM; CDR2 reads ANQGSEA. The CDR3 runs to 12 residues. The CDR3 sequence is CSVTGGEETQYF. DNA for the CDR3: TGCAGCGTGACAGGGGGAGAAGAGACCCAGTACTTC.

This chain uses TRBV12-3 or TRBV12-4 with TRBJ2-3; TRBD1 might be the D (6 bases). CDR3 size: 15 residues. The V gene lost 2 bases and the J gene lost 1 base, with 10 bases spanning the gap. The CDR3 DNA is TGTGCCAGCAGTTTACCAGGGGTGGGCACAGATACGCAGTATTTT. Translation: CASSLPGVGTDTQYF.

V gene TRBV4-1 combines with J gene TRBJ1-1; 10 bases agree with TRBD1. The J segment lost 3 bases and the V segment lost 3 bases, leaving 4 bases of the junction unmatched. The germline gives CDR1 MGHRA, CDR2 YSYEKL. This CDR3 is built from 15 residues. CDR3 nucleotide sequence: TGCGCCAGCAGCCATCCCGGGACAGGGGACACTGAAGCTTTCTTT. Its translation is CASSHPGTGDTEAFF.

The rearrangement links TRBV19 to TRBJ1-1; D remains ambiguous. The length of the CDR3 is 15 residues. V shed 1 base and J shed 4 bases, with 13 bases lying between them. The V gene's germline CDR1 is LNHDA and CDR2 SQIVND (reference sequence). CDR3 nucleotides: TGTGCCAGTAGTATAGGTAGGGCGCGGAGCACTGAAGCTTTCTTT. The encoded protein is CASSIGRARSTEAFF.

This clonotype has a count of ten or more. The chain combines TRBV7-2 with TRBJ2-1; 9 bases line up with TRBD1. The CDR3 spans 15 residues. Germline lookup yields CDR1 SGHTA and CDR2 FQGNSA. V trimming: 3 bases; J trimming: 6 bases; junction bases outside the gene matches: 6. The CDR3 loop reads CASSFRRDRANEQFF. The CDR3 DNA reads as TGTGCCAGCAGCTTTAGGCGGGACAGGGCCAATGAGCAGTTCTTC. The whole variable domain, filled in from reference TRBV7-2 and TRBJ2-1, reads GAGVSQSPSNKVTEKGKDVELRCDPISGHTALYWYRQSLGQGLEFLIYFQGNSAPDKSGLPSDRFSAERTGGSVSTLTIQRTQQEDSAVYLCASSFRRDRANEQFFGPGTRLTVL.

The sample holds a few counts of this clonotype. This sequence joins TRBV7-9 and TRBJ2-1, with a possible D match to TRBD2 (5 bases). In germline, CDR1 is SEHNR, CDR2 FQNEAQ (reference sequence). The CDR3 extends over 12 amino acids. V lost 5 bases, J lost 12 bases, and 14 bases lay in between. The DNA of the CDR3 is TGTGCCAGCAGCCCCCCCGGGAAGGGGCAGTTCTTC. Its translation is CASSPPGKGQFF. Full variable domain (rest looked up from reference TRBV7-9 and TRBJ2-1): DTGVSQNPRHKITKRGQNVTFRCDPISEHNRLYWYRQTLGQGPEFLTYFQNEAQLEKSRLLSDRFSAERPKGSFSTLEIQRTEQGDSAMYLCASSPPGKGQFFGPGTRLTVL.

Only a few counts were recorded for this clonotype. This rearrangement joins TRBV15 to TRBJ2-1, with 9 bases fitting TRBD2. CDR1 is LNHNV and CDR2 is YYDKDF in the germline V gene (reference sequence). J gave up 7 bases and V 5 bases, and 12 bases lay outside the gene matches. The length of the CDR3 is 16 residues. The CDR3 sequence is CATSGLAGEIRNEQFF. Written as DNA, the CDR3 is TGTGCCACCAGCGGCTTAGCGGGAGAAATCAGGAATGAGCAGTTCTTC.

The genes are TRBV7-2 and TRBJ2-5; TRBD1 matches at 7 bases. Germline-derived CDR1 and CDR2 are SGHTA and FQGNSA. J lost 5 bases, V lost 5 bases, and 8 bases had no gene match. This CDR3 is 14 amino acids long. For the CDR3, the DNA is TGTGCCAGCAGCGTCACAGGGGATGCGGAGACCCAGTACTTC. It specifies CASSVTGDAETQYF.

This clonotype appeared a few times. The chain joins TRBV6-6 to TRBJ2-4; D unresolved. V was trimmed by 3 bases and J by 1 base, leaving 7 bases between them. Germline values: CDR1 MNHNY, CDR2 SVGAGI (reference sequence). This CDR3 spans 14 amino acids. CDR3 nucleotides: TGTGCCAGCAGTTATGCGTCGGCCAAAAACATTCAGTACTTC. The encoded protein is CASSYASAKNIQYF.